This T cell receptor (beta chain) derives from a study of OX40 agonist ivuxolimab in advanced cancers. Study-wide findings and caveats: Clonal expansion from baseline to week 6 occurred in both CD4+ and CD8+ T cells.

This clone was recorded only once. Its antigen is currently unknown. Profiling relied on immunoSEQ multiplex PCR, and the TCRdb table lists in-frame clones only, not all of them. The sample lists 40,000 or so clones; 70% to 90% were seen once. Sequencing used CD4+ or CD8+ T cells sorted from blood, obtained in a trial of the OX40 agonist ivuxolimab. This clonotype originated in an adult with an advanced solid tumor such as melanoma, head and neck, liver or kidney cancer.

Here the CDR3 reads CASSLKKLVLTGELFF. CDR3 in DNA: TGCGCCAGCAGCTTGAAGAAGTTAGTACTTACCGGGGAGCTGTTTTTT. The genes are TRBV5-1 and TRBJ2-2; D gene unclear. The CDR3 loop spans 16 amino acids. V lost 1 base and J lost 5, with 15 bases in between. The V gene's germline CDR1 is SGHRS and CDR2 YFSETQ.